The rows below give T cell receptor beta chains drawn from one sample of a study of T-cell reconstitution after alpha-beta-depleted transplantation in children. TCRdb re-called the PCR reads through MiXCR, storing one row per CDR3 protein. The sample has about 900,000 distinct CDR3 sequences, less than 30% seen once. Sequencing used PBMCs, mostly from graft donor cells, obtained 360 days after TCRalphabeta/CD19-depleted stem cell transplant. Source of these receptors: a boy under three years old who had a stem cell transplant for SCID, so the T cells may come from the graft donor. CDR3s include the opening cysteine and the closing phenylalanine or tryptophan. D genes are given only for firm matches. Expanded clones are given a class, and other clones once, few, many or no size at all.

len | j_gene | abundance | v_gene | d_gene | CDR3nt | CDR3aa
17 | TRBJ2-3 | NA | TRBV12-3/TRBV12-4 | TRBD1 | TGTGCCAGCAGTTTATGCCGACGGACAGGGGGCACAGATACGCAGTATTTT | CASSLCRRTGGTDTQYF
15 | TRBJ2-7 | NA | TRBV12-3/TRBV12-4 | TRBD2 | TGTGCCAGCAGGCGCGACGGGGGGGGTAGGTACGAGCAGTACTTC | CASRRDGGGRYEQYF
16 | TRBJ2-5 | NA | TRBV5-1 | TRBD2 | TGCGCCAGCAGCTTGGCAGCTAGCGGGGCCCAAGAGACCCAGTACTTC | CASSLAASGAQETQYF
12 | TRBJ2-2 | once | TRBV29-1 | NA | TGCAGCGTTGAGGGGGCGACCGGGGAGCTGTTTTTT | CSVEGATGELFF
15 | TRBJ1-4 | NA | TRBV4-1 | NA | TGCGCCAGCAGCGGCGGAGATGGAGGGGATGAAAAACTGTTTTTT | CASSGGDGGDEKLFF
17 | TRBJ2-1 | NA | TRBV7-9 | TRBD2 | TGTGCCAGCTCGCCCCCAGCGGGGATTCCCTCCTACAATGAGCAGTTCTTC | CASSPPAGIPSYNEQFF
15 | TRBJ2-3 | few | TRBV20-1 | TRBD2 | TGCAGTGCTAGTAGAGGCGGGGGGTACACAGATACGCAGTATTTT | CSASRGGGYTDTQYF
19 | TRBJ2-3 | NA | TRBV6-5 | TRBD2 | TGTGCCAGCAGTTACTCGAACGGGGTAGCGGGGGGACCCACAGATACGCAGTATTTT | CASSYSNGVAGGPTDTQYF
15 | TRBJ2-2 | few | TRBV7-8 | NA | TGTGCCAGCAGCTTACTAGGCGGCTACACCGGGGAGCTGTTTTTT | CASSLLGGYTGELFF
15 | TRBJ2-3 | NA | TRBV11-2 | NA | TGTGCCAGCAGCTCTCTTTGGGGGGGCACAGATACGCAGTATTTT | CASSSLWGGTDTQYF
16 | TRBJ2-5 | NA | TRBV3-1 | NA | TGTGCCAGCAGCCAAGAAGACCTCCCGGGTCAAGAGACCCAGTACTTC | CASSQEDLPGQETQYF
15 | TRBJ2-2 | few | TRBV12-3/TRBV12-4 | NA | TGTGCCAGCAGTTGGGGGGCTCCGAACACCGGGGAGCTGTTTTTT | CASSWGAPNTGELFF
15 | TRBJ2-3 | NA | TRBV19 | NA | TGTGCCAGTAGTGGTATCGGGACTCACACAGATACGCAGTATTTT | CASSGIGTHTDTQYF
16 | TRBJ2-3 | NA | TRBV28 | NA | TGTGCCAGCAACCCTTACCGGGCCTTCTCCACCGATACGCAGTATTTT | CASNPYRAFSTDTQYF
13 | TRBJ1-5 | few | TRBV11-2 | NA | TGTGCCAGCAGCTTAAGTATAGATCAGCCCCAGCATTTT | CASSLSIDQPQHF
13 | TRBJ2-2 | NA | TRBV6-6 | NA | TGTGCCAGCAGTCCCGAGAGCATCGGGGAGCTGTTTTTT | CASSPESIGELFF
15 | TRBJ1-3 | NA | TRBV15 | NA | TGTGCCACCAGCAGAAGGGGCCCCTCTGGAAACACCATATATTTT | CATSRRGPSGNTIYF
16 | TRBJ2-2 | few | TRBV4-1 | NA | TGCGCCAGCAGCAAGGGTCGGGGGCAGGACACCGGGGAGCTGTTTTTT | CASSKGRGQDTGELFF
13 | TRBJ2-7 | NA | TRBV28 | TRBD1 | TGTGCCAGCACCCTACACAGGGGGCTCGAGCAGTACTTC | CASTLHRGLEQYF
16 | TRBJ2-2 | NA | TRBV5-1 | NA | TGCGCCAGCAGCGCCGGACTTGTACTAAACACCGGGGAGCTGTTTTTT | CASSAGLVLNTGELFF
16 | TRBJ2-1 | NA | TRBV10-3 | TRBD2 | TGTGCCATCAGTGAGGGACTAGCGGGGGGGCACAATGAGCAGTTCTTC | CAISEGLAGGHNEQFF
13 | TRBJ2-7 | few | TRBV10-3 | NA | TGTGCCACCCGGGACGGATTATCCTACGAGCAGTACTTC | CATRDGLSYEQYF
15 | TRBJ2-1 | once | TRBV19 | NA | TGTGCCAGTAGTATACCGGGATTGAGGGCCAATGAGCAGTTCTTC | CASSIPGLRANEQFF
15 | TRBJ2-3 | NA | TRBV20-1 | NA | TGCAGTGCTAGAGATATTCGGGGGCGCACAGATACGCAGTATTTT | CSARDIRGRTDTQYF
16 | TRBJ2-3 | NA | TRBV4-2 | TRBD1 | TGTGCCAGCAGCCTCGGGACAGGGGACAGCACAGATACGCAGTATTTT | CASSLGTGDSTDTQYF
14 | TRBJ2-3 | few | TRBV25-1 | TRBD1 | TGTGCCAGCCAGACAGGGTCTTACACAGATACGCAGTATTTT | CASQTGSYTDTQYF
13 | TRBJ2-1 | many | TRBV14 | NA | TGTGCCAGCAGCCAGAGCGTGCACAATGAGCAGTTCTTC | CASSQSVHNEQFF
16 | TRBJ2-5 | NA | TRBV20-1 | NA | TGCAGTGCCGATTGGAGGGTGGGGAGGACCCAAGAGACCCAGTACTTC | CSADWRVGRTQETQYF
16 | TRBJ2-2 | NA | TRBV12-3/TRBV12-4 | TRBD1 | TGTGCCAGCAGTACCGGGACAGGGGCCACCACCGGGGAGCTGTTTTTT | CASSTGTGATTGELFF
15 | TRBJ1-4 | NA | TRBV3-1 | NA | TGTGCCAGCAGCCAAGCTGGTGGTGGGGATGAAAAACTGTTTTTT | CASSQAGGGDEKLFF
14 | TRBJ2-7 | few | TRBV20-1 | NA | TGCAGTGCTACCGGGACACAAATAAGGTTCGAGCAGTACTTC | CSATGTQIRFEQYF
17 | TRBJ2-1 | few | TRBV5-6 | TRBD2 | TGTGCCAGCAGCTCACTGGGACCGGGACTAGGCCGCAATGAGCAGTTCTTC | CASSSLGPGLGRNEQFF
15 | TRBJ1-6 | many | TRBV4-3 | NA | TGCGCCAGCAGCCAAGAGGGGTGGTATAATTCACCCCTCCACTTT | CASSQEGWYNSPLHF
15 | TRBJ2-1 | many | TRBV5-1 | TRBD1 | TGCGCCAGCAGCCTACCGGGACAGGGCTACAATGAGCAGTTCTTC | CASSLPGQGYNEQFF
16 | TRBJ2-3 | NA | TRBV10-3 | TRBD2 | TGTGCCATCAGTGAAGGGGAGGGGACTTTCACAGATACGCAGTATTTT | CAISEGEGTFTDTQYF
17 | TRBJ2-7 | NA | TRBV4-1 | NA | TGCGCCAGCAGCCAAGGAGGATTTAAGGTCCCCTCGGGCGAGCAGTACTTC | CASSQGGFKVPSGEQYF
15 | TRBJ2-7 | once | TRBV7-9 | TRBD2 | TGTGCCAGCAGCCGCTCCGGGACTAGTGCCTACGAGCAGTACTTC | CASSRSGTSAYEQYF
13 | TRBJ1-1 | NA | TRBV29-1 | NA | TGCAGCGTCACCTACACAGGTCACACTGAAGCTTTCTTT | CSVTYTGHTEAFF
14 | TRBJ2-4 | NA | TRBV29-1 | NA | TGCAGCGTGCGCCTTATGACAGGTCCAAACATTCAGTACTTC | CSVRLMTGPNIQYF
14 | TRBJ1-2 | NA | TRBV29-1 | NA | TGCAGCGTTGAGCATCGGGGGCGCATCTATGGCTACACCTTC | CSVEHRGRIYGYTF
17 | TRBJ2-2 | NA | TRBV5-1 | NA | TGCGCCAGCAGCTATATTCGGGGACACGTGAACACCGGGGAGCTGTTTTTT | CASSYIRGHVNTGELFF
17 | TRBJ2-3 | few | TRBV12-3/TRBV12-4 | TRBD1 | TGTGCCAGCATGTTCGGATCCCGGGACAGCAGCACAGATACGCAGTATTTT | CASMFGSRDSSTDTQYF
14 | TRBJ2-2 | NA | TRBV9 | NA | TGTGCCAGCAGCGTAGAGGGTTTCACCGGGGAGCTGTTTTTT | CASSVEGFTGELFF
15 | TRBJ2-7 | NA | TRBV7-8 | TRBD2 | TGTGCCAGCAGCTTAAGAGGACTAGCCGTCTACGAGCAGTACTTC | CASSLRGLAVYEQYF
18 | TRBJ2-1 | NA | TRBV4-3 | TRBD2 | TGCGCCAGCAGCCAAGACCGGACTAGCGGGGGGGCTTCCCATGAGCAGTTCTTC | CASSQDRTSGGASHEQFF
16 | TRBJ1-5 | NA | TRBV20-1 | NA | TGCAGTGCTAGAGGTCGGGCCGAACTAATTGGTCAGCCCCAGCATTTT | CSARGRAELIGQPQHF
14 | TRBJ2-5 | NA | TRBV2 | NA | TGTGCCAGCAGTGAGTCATTCCTCCGGGGGACCCAGTACTTC | CASSESFLRGTQYF
15 | TRBJ1-1 | few | TRBV7-9 | TRBD1 | TGTGCCAGCAGCTTAGATGGGACAGGGAGAACTGAAGCTTTCTTT | CASSLDGTGRTEAFF
15 | TRBJ2-2 | few | TRBV7-7 | TRBD1 | TGTGCCAGCAGCTTCGGACAGGGCTTCGGCGGGGAGCTGTTTTTT | CASSFGQGFGGELFF
13 | TRBJ2-5 | few | TRBV6-6 | NA | TGTGCCAGCACTACCGGGACGCCTGAGACCCAGTACTTC | CASTTGTPETQYF
15 | TRBJ2-5 | few | TRBV20-1 | NA | TGCAGTGCTAGAGATCCTCCTAACTCCCAAGAGACCCAGTACTTC | CSARDPPNSQETQYF
18 | TRBJ2-4 | NA | TRBV4-1 | TRBD1 | TGCGCCAGCAGCCAAGGGGCACAGGGGCGTTCAGCCAAAAACATTCAGTACTTC | CASSQGAQGRSAKNIQYF
13 | TRBJ1-1 | few | TRBV18 | TRBD1 | TGTGCCAGCTCACTCGACAGGGCCACTGAAGCTTTCTTT | CASSLDRATEAFF
15 | TRBJ1-3 | NA | TRBV12-3/TRBV12-4 | NA | TGTGCCAGCAGAACTGTTGAGAGGGCTCGAAACACCATATATTTT | CASRTVERARNTIYF
15 | TRBJ1-1 | few | TRBV6-1 | TRBD1 | TGTGCCAGCAGACCCTGGACAGGGGGGAACACTGAAGCTTTCTTT | CASRPWTGGNTEAFF